These 24 T cell receptor beta chains share one sample of origin, sequenced in a study of blood T cell dynamics during melanoma immunotherapy. Time point specified: week 3, after first cycle of checkpoint inhibitor. Some clones are missing from TCRdb's copy, which holds only in-frame ones; the method was immunoSEQ multiplex PCR. This table holds about 8,200 clones, about 88% found once. Source: blood, taken from a patient treated with checkpoint blockade. Receptor source: a human donor with melanoma.

This clone was counted between two and nine times. This chain links TRBV2 with TRBJ2-7; 7 bases fit TRBD1. The germline V gene has CDR1 SNHLY and CDR2 FYNNEI. The CDR3 sequence is 14 residues long. J lost 3 bases, V lost 4 bases, and 6 bases had no gene match. DNA for the CDR3: TGTGCCAGCAGTGTAGGGGGCGTGCGCTACGAGCAGTACTTC. Its protein product is CASSVGGVRYEQYF. The complete variable domain, with remaining parts taken from reference TRBV2 and TRBJ2-7, reads EPEVTQTPSHQVTQMGQEVILRCVPISNHLYFYWYRQILGQKVEFLVSFYNNEISEKSEIFDDQFSVERPDGSNFTLKIRSTKLEDSAMYFCASSVGGVRYEQYFGPGTRLTVT.

This rearrangement joins TRBV12-5 to TRBJ1-3, with D unclear. With 3 bases removed from V and 1 base from J, the gap between germline ends came to 4 bases. The CDR3 covers 13 residues. CDR1 is LGHNT and CDR2 is FRNRAP in the germline V gene. The CDR3 here is CASGFLSGNTIYF. The DNA for the CDR3 is TGTGCTAGTGGTTTTTTATCTGGAAACACCATATATTTT.

The V and J genes are TRBV6-1 and TRBJ1-4, with 7 bases aligning to TRBD1. J gave up 8 bases and V 7 bases, and 10 bases lay outside the gene matches. CDR3 length: 14 amino acids. CDR1 and CDR2 from the germline V gene are MNHNS and SASEGT. The CDR3 region is CASIRQGGVEKLFF. CDR3 nucleotide sequence: TGTGCCAGCATTAGACAGGGAGGCGTAGAAAAACTGTTTTTT.

This rearrangement joins TRBV5-1 to TRBJ1-1; no definite D call. Trimming pared 3 bases from V and 1 base from J, leaving 13 bases between. Germline loops: CDR1 SGHRS, CDR2 YFSETQ. The CDR3 totals 15 residues. Here the CDR3 reads CASSSVTVKNTEAFF. The CDR3 nucleotides are TGCGCCAGCAGCTCAGTAACAGTAAAGAACACTGAAGCTTTCTTT.

V gene TRBV14 combines with J gene TRBJ2-7, with D perhaps matching TRBD1 (5 bases). This CDR3 has 14 amino acids. V shed 0 bases and J shed 2 bases, with 8 bases lying between them. Germline lookup yields CDR1 SGHDN and CDR2 FVKESK. As DNA, the CDR3 is TGTGCCAGCAGCCAAGAACCAGGGCCCTACGAGCAGTACTTC. Its protein product is CASSQEPGPYEQYF.

The chain is built from TRBV6-6 and TRBJ2-7; 9 nucleotides agree with TRBD2. Germline values: CDR1 MNHNY, CDR2 SVGAGI (reference sequence). V shed 4 bases and J 6 bases; nucleotides not matched to a gene: 13. The CDR3 is 16 residues long. CDR3 sequence (DNA): TGTGCCAGCAGTTGGGCCACAGCGGGAGGCTGGGCCGAGCAGTACTTC. Residues: CASSWATAGGWAEQYF.

CDR3 in DNA: TGCGCCAGCAGCTTGACGACAGTTAACAATGAGCAGTTCTTC. This translates into CASSLTTVNNEQFF. The J gene is TRBJ2-1, the V gene TRBV5-1; D possibly corresponds to TRBD1 (5 bases). Trimming removed 1 base from V and 5 bases from J, with 10 bases in between. The germline V gene has CDR1 SGHRS and CDR2 YFSETQ. The CDR3 covers 14 residues.

The chain joins TRBV4-1 to TRBJ1-4; TRBD1 might be the D (5 bases). The germline CDR1 and CDR2 sequences are MGHRA and YSYEKL. V was clipped by 1 base and J by 0 bases, with 9 bases between them. The CDR3 runs 16 residues. CDR3 residues: CASSQGQPATNEKLFF. The CDR3 DNA is TGCGCCAGCAGCCAAGGACAGCCTGCAACTAATGAAAAACTGTTTTTT.

This rearrangement joins TRBV6-5 to TRBJ1-1, with D possibly TRBD1 on 6 matching bases. V lost 8 bases and J lost 4, with 14 bases in between. The length of the CDR3 is 13 residues. Germline V gives CDR1 MNHEY, CDR2 SVGAGI. The CDR3 DNA is TGTGCCAGCCATGTGGGGGGGGCCACTGAAGCTTTCTTT. This encodes CASHVGGATEAFF.

This rearrangement joins TRBV29-1 to TRBJ1-1, with a possible D match to TRBD1 (6 bases). Germline CDR1 SQVTM, CDR2 ANQGSEA. V lost 4 bases to trimming and J lost 1 base, with 10 bases between them. CDR3 length: 13 amino acids. CDR3 DNA sequence: TGCAGCGTTGTGATAGGGGGGAACACTGAAGCTTTCTTT. This gives the protein CSVVIGGNTEAFF.

The V call is TRBV15, the J call TRBJ2-7, with D uncertain. The V and J ends lost 0 bases and 2 bases respectively, with 11 bases between them. The CDR3 length is 15 residues. CDR1 and CDR2 (germline): LNHNV, YYDKDF (reference sequence). The CDR3 sequence: CATSREGGTTYEQYF. In DNA form, the CDR3 reads TGTGCCACCAGCAGAGAGGGCGGAACTACCTACGAGCAGTACTTC.

In DNA form, the CDR3 reads TGTGCCAGTAGTATAGGTCTCGGACGGAGCAATCAGCCCCAGCATTTT. It encodes CASSIGLGRSNQPQHF. This chain uses TRBV19 with TRBJ1-5, with D uncertain. CDR1 LNHDA and CDR2 SQIVND come from the germline V gene (reference sequence). The CDR3 has 16 amino acids. V was shortened by 1 base and J by 1 base, with 11 bases between the two germline ends.

The DNA of the CDR3 is TGTGCCAGCAGCCCTACAGGGGGGGGGTCCTATGGCTACACCTTC. This translates into CASSPTGGGSYGYTF. The chain combines TRBV5-4 with TRBJ1-2, with TRBD1 matching over 8 bases. With V trimmed by 4 bases and J by 4 bases, 9 bases remained unmatched. The CDR3 is 15 residues long. CDR1 is SGHNT and CDR2 is YYREEE in the germline V gene (reference sequence).

The chain recombines TRBV7-8 with TRBJ2-5; 7 bases are shared with TRBD1. The J call is doubtful: the DNA matches TRBJ2-7 better. The CDR3 is 11 residues long. Germline loops: CDR1 SGHVS, CDR2 FQNEAQ. The CDR3 reads CASQAGGEQYF. CDR3 coding DNA: TGTGCCAGCCAGGCAGGGGGCGAGCAGTACTTC.

The chain couples TRBV25-1 to TRBJ1-1; unclear D gene. From germline, CDR1 is MGHDK and CDR2 SYGVNS. Trimming stripped 3 bases from V and 1 base from J, with 9 bases between. The CDR3 runs 14 residues. CDR3 region: CASSDIGRNTEAFF. The CDR3 coding sequence is TGTGCCAGCAGTGACATAGGAAGGAACACTGAAGCTTTCTTT.

The chain joins TRBV18 to TRBJ1-1; D is undetermined. Germline CDR1 KGHSH, CDR2 LQKENI. This CDR3 is 15 amino acids long. Deletions cut 3 bases from V and 3 bases from J, with 14 bases between. The CDR3 DNA sequence: TGTGCCAGCTCACCGGGCCTCGGAGCAGACACTGAAGCTTTCTTT. Amino acid sequence: CASSPGLGADTEAFF.

CDR3 sequence: CASSLASGGSGEQYF. The CDR3 DNA reads TGCGCCAGCAGCTTGGCCTCTGGAGGGAGCGGTGAGCAGTACTTC. This chain uses TRBV5-1 with TRBJ2-7, with a tentative D call TRBD2 (6 bases). CDR1 is SGHRS and CDR2 is YFSETQ in the germline V gene. This CDR3 has 15 amino acids. The V and J ends lost 0 bases and 7 bases respectively, with 17 bases between them.

The chain recombines TRBV18 with TRBJ2-7; 8 bases fit TRBD1. This CDR3 region has 13 residues. With V trimmed by 3 bases and J by 3 bases, 1 base remained unmatched. CDR1 and CDR2 (germline): KGHSH, LQKENI. The CDR3 sequence is CASSPGTGYEQYF. The CDR3 coding sequence is TGTGCCAGCTCACCCGGGACAGGCTACGAGCAGTACTTC. Complete variable domain (other parts from reference TRBV18 and TRBJ2-7): NAGVMQNPRHLVRRRGQEARLRCSPMKGHSHVYWYRQLPEEGLKFMVYLQKENIIDESGMPKERFSAEFPKEGPSILRIQQVVRGDSAAYFCASSPGTGYEQYFGPGTRLTVT.

CDR3 DNA: TGTGCCAGCAGCCAAGAGACCGGGACAGCCACCTCTGGAAACACCATATATTTT. Amino acid sequence: CASSQETGTATSGNTIYF. The gene calls are TRBV4-2 and TRBJ1-3; 7 bases fit TRBD1. The CDR3 covers 18 residues. Trimming at V came to 0 bases and at J to 0 bases, leaving 8 bases not matched to a gene. Germline V gene data show CDR1 as LGHNA and CDR2 as YNFKEQ.

This chain links TRBV7-9 with TRBJ2-5; 8 nucleotides line up with TRBD1. The DNA matches TRBJ2-7 better at its end, which makes the J call doubtful. This CDR3 has 15 residues. Germline V gene data show CDR1 as SEHNR and CDR2 as FQNEAQ (reference sequence). The CDR3 DNA reads TGTGCCAGCAGCATCCCCAGGGACAGGTCCTACGAGCAGTACTTC. Amino acids: CASSIPRDRSYEQYF.

The V call is TRBV19, the J call TRBJ1-3; 7 bases fit TRBD1. Germline assignment: CDR1 LNHDA and CDR2 SQIVND (reference sequence). The trim removed 4 bases at V and 0 bases at J, leaving 6 bases unmatched. The CDR3 spans 16 residues. This CDR3 is CASSKGADSSGNTIYF. DNA of the CDR3: TGTGCCAGTAGTAAGGGGGCGGATTCCTCTGGAAACACCATATATTTT.

The V gene is TRBV18, the J gene TRBJ1-1; D remains ambiguous. Trimming left V 4 bases short and J 8 bases short, with 14 bases between. The CDR3 contains 13 residues. Germline values: CDR1 KGHSH, CDR2 LQKENI. In DNA form, the CDR3 reads TGTGCCAGCTCACTCTCCGGAACGGAGGAAGCTTTCTTT. As protein: CASSLSGTEEAFF. The full variable domain, completed using reference TRBV18 and TRBJ1-1, is NAGVMQNPRHLVRRRGQEARLRCSPMKGHSHVYWYRQLPEEGLKFMVYLQKENIIDESGMPKERFSAEFPKEGPSILRIQQVVRGDSAAYFCASSLSGTEEAFFGQGTRLTVV.

J is TRBJ2-2 and V is TRBV5-1, with 8 positions matching TRBD1. J gave up 4 bases and V 1 base, and 3 bases lay outside the gene matches. Germline lookup yields CDR1 SGHRS and CDR2 YFSETQ. This CDR3 spans 15 amino acids. DNA of the CDR3: TGCGCCAGCAGCTTGTGGACAGGGTCCACCGGGGAGCTGTTTTTT. It codes for CASSLWTGSTGELFF.

This clone came up a few times. This chain joins TRBV30 and TRBJ1-2; D not certain. The CDR3 runs to 10 residues. Trimming shortened V by 8 bases and J by 4 bases, and 8 bases separated the two germline ends. Germline V lookup: CDR1 GTSNPN, CDR2 SVGIG (reference sequence). CDR3 nucleotide sequence: TGTGCCGGGAATCTCTATGGCTACACCTTC. This codes for CAGNLYGYTF.